This T cell receptor (beta chain) was profiled in a study of OX40 agonist ivuxolimab in advanced cancers. Background on the whole study: The costimulatory receptor OX40 (CD134) was targeted by ivuxolimab, a fully human IgG2 agonistic monoclonal antibody. The paper describes the monotherapy dose-escalation part (N ≈ 50 patients) of the phase I trial of ivuxolimab. Patients were allowed to have had prior anti-PD-1, anti-PD-L1 or anti-CTLA-4 therapy, and around 37% of the dose-escalation patients had previously received checkpoint inhibitors. Intravenous ivuxolimab was administered to patients every 2 weeks at six dose levels: 0.01, 0.1, 0.3, 1.5, 3 and 10 mg/kg. Peripheral TCRbeta sequencing aimed to test whether ivuxolimab altered TCR sequence diversity and caused clonal T-cell expansion. Partial responses occurred in three dose-escalation patients: two with cutaneous melanoma and one with hepatocellular carcinoma. In the dose-escalation cohort, around four fifths of patients were male, and the mean age was approximately 60 years, with a range of about 23 to 80. Among the approximately 50 dose-escalation patients, around 19 had hepatocellular carcinoma, roughly 15 melanoma, 9 renal cell carcinoma and 9 head and neck cancer.

A word on this clone: Its antigen is still unknown. The input lacks base qualities; no much larger clone sits a single base away.

For sequencing of the TCRbeta CDR3 region, genomic DNA was extracted from the sorted cells. The immunoSEQ Assay was used to sequence the TCRbeta CDR3 regions. The source is immuneACCESS, and TCRdb retained only in-frame sequences with V and J called. Part of the clones is not carried over; for the studies checked, unresolved V genes explain less than half of this, and the remainder is unexplained. Counted in this sample were 60,000 to 85,000 clones; 77% of them appeared once. The top ten constitute 1.5% to 2% of the sample. The trial excluded patients who had a history of autoimmune disease or were on systemic immunosuppression. Peripheral blood for TCR sequencing was drawn from every dose cohort at baseline, at cycle 4 day 1 and at cycle 7 day 1. The samples were taken from a phase I, first-in-human, multicenter, open-label dose-escalation trial of ivuxolimab. Adults with locally advanced or metastatic melanoma, renal cell carcinoma, hepatocellular carcinoma or head and neck squamous cell carcinoma were enrolled in the trial. Before TCR sequencing, CD4+ and CD8+ T cells were separately sorted from peripheral blood.

Study-wide findings and limitations: The antigen specificity of the peripheral T cells that underwent clonal expansion was not determined. At doses of 0.1 to 3.0 mg/kg, clonal expansion of both CD4+ and CD8+ T cells in blood was seen between baseline and week 6. In the 0.1-3.0 mg/kg groups, partial responders were among the patients with the lowest normalized peripheral clonal expansion, particularly in CD8+ T cells. Low levels of normalized T-cell clonal expansion were also seen in some patients who did not respond. After ivuxolimab, more expanded clones were found on average in CD8+ T cells than in CD4+ T cells.

The CDR1 and CDR2 encoded by the germline V gene are SGDLS and YYNGEE. V loses 4 bases of germline sequence and J loses 0 bases, and the interval between the two ends is 9 bases. From the cysteine through the phenylalanine, the CDR3 covers 14 amino acids. The only DNA kept is the CDR3, 42 bases in frame from the first base. The sequence is built from TRBV9 and TRBJ2-3; too little of a D gene remains to name it. Source: CD4+ or CD8+ T cells sorted from blood, taken in a trial of the OX40 agonist ivuxolimab. This clonotype originated in an adult with an advanced solid tumor such as melanoma, head and neck, liver or kidney cancer. The CDR3 corresponds to CASSPRPSTDTQYF. The nucleotide sequence reads TGTGCCAGCAGCCCCCGACCCAGCACAGATACGCAGTATTTT.